This TCR beta chain was retrieved from a study of cytomegalovirus exposure and HLA in healthy donors. As for the study in general: A prior analysis found 100 million to 140 million unique TCR beta sequences from 150 million to 200 million T cells. Study observations and caveats: Previous analysis showed most TCR beta V segments were productive about 87% or about 30% of the time. In a later analysis, the majority of CMV-associated beta chains seemingly showed HLA restriction.

Germline CDR1 reads MGHRA; CDR2 reads YSYEKL. With V trimmed by 4 bases and J by 2 bases, 7 bases remained unmatched. The CDR3 loop spans 16 amino acids. Primers: 60 Vbeta forward and 13 Jbeta reverse. Profiled with immunoSEQ multiplex PCR; TCRdb holds only in-frame clones, not every one. The sample has some 150,000 clones, approximately 81% seen once. Likely unrecorded immune exposures existed in these nominally healthy donors. With respect to this clone: What it recognizes is unknown.

The genes are TRBV4-1 and TRBJ1-4; 7 positions agree with TRBD1. Sequenced: PBMCs. The receptor was derived from a woman aged 50 to 60 in good health and CMV-seronegative. CDR3 in DNA: TGCGCCAGCAGCCCAGACAGGGCATCCACTAATGAAAAACTGTTTTTT. Protein: CASSPDRASTNEKLFF.